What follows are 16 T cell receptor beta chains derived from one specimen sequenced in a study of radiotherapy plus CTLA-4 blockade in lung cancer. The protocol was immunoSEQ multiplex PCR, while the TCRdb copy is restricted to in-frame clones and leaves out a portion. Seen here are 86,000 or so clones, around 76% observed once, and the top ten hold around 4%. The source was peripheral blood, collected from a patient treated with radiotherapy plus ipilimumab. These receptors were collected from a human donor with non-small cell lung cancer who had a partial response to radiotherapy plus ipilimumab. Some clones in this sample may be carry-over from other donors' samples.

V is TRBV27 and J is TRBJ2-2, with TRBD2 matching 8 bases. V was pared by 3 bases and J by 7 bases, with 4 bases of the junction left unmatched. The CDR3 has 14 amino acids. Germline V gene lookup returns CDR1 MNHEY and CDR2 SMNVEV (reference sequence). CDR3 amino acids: CASSLGTRGGELFF. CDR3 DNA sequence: TGTGCCAGCAGTTTGGGGACTAGAGGCGGGGAGCTGTTTTTT.

The CDR3 nucleotides read TGTGCCAGCAGCTTGGGTGCGAGGGTTGGCTCTCAGTACTTC. Translated, it gives CASSLGARVGSQYF. The chain uses TRBV5-6 and TRBJ2-4; D might be TRBD2 (5 bases). This CDR3 contains 14 residues. Germline-derived CDR1 and CDR2 are SGHDT and YYEEEE. V was pared by 0 bases and J by 12 bases, with 16 bases between. The full variable domain, in which reference TRBV5-6 and TRBJ2-4 provide the parts outside the CDR3, is DAGVTQSPTHLIKTRGQQVTLRCSPKSGHDTVSWYQQALGQGPQFIFQYYEEEERQRGNFPDRFSGHQFPNYSSELNVNALLLGDSALYLCASSLGARVGSQYFGAGTRLSVL.

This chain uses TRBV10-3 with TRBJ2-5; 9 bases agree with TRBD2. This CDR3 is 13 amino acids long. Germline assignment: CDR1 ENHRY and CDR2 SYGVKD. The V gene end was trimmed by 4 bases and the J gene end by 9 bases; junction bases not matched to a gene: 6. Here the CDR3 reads CAISGRAGGAQYF. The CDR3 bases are TGTGCCATCAGTGGACGTGCGGGGGGGGCCCAGTACTTC.

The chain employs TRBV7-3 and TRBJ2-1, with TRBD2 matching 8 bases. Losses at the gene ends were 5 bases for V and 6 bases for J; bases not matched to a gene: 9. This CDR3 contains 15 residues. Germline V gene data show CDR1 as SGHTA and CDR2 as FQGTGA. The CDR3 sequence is CASSLGVAGGNEQFF. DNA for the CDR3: TGTGCCAGCAGCCTCGGTGTTGCGGGGGGCAATGAGCAGTTCTTC.

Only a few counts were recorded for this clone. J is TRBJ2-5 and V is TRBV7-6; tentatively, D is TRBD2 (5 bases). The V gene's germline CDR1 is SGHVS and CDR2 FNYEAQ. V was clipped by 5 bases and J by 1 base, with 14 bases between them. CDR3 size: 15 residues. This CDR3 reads CASSPTTGSQETQYF. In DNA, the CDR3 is TGTGCCAGCAGCCCGACGACGGGGAGCCAAGAGACCCAGTACTTC.

CDR3 sequence reads: CASSQWGEQEKLFF. CDR3 DNA sequence: TGCGCCAGCAGCCAATGGGGAGAACAGGAAAAACTGTTTTTT. The V and J genes are TRBV4-1 and TRBJ1-4; no firm D call. In germline, CDR1 is MGHRA, CDR2 YSYEKL. Trimming stripped 2 bases from V and 8 bases from J, with 12 bases between. This CDR3 contains 14 residues.

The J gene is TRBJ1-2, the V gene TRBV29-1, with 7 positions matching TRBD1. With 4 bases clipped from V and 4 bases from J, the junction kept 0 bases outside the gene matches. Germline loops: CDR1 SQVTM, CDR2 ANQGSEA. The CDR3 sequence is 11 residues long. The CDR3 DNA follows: TGCAGCGTTGGACAGGGCTATGGCTACACCTTC. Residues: CSVGQGYGYTF.

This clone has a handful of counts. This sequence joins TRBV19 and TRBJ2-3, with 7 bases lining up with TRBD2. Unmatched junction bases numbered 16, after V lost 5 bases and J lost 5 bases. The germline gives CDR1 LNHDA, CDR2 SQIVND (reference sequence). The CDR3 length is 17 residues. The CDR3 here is CASSSNGGRGARDTQYF. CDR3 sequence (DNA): TGTGCCAGTAGTTCAAACGGCGGGAGAGGAGCTAGAGATACGCAGTATTTT.

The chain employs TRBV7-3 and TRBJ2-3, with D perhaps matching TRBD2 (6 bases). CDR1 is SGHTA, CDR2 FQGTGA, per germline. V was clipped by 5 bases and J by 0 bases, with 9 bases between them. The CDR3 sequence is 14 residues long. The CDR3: CASSPGRSTDTQYF. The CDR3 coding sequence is TGTGCCAGCAGCCCCGGGAGAAGCACAGATACGCAGTATTTT.

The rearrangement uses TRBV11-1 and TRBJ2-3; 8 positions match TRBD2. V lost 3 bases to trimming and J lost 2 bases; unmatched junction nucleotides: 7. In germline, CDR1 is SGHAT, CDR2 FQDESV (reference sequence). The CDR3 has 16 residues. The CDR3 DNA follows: TGTGCCAGCAGCTTGGGGGCGGGGGGCATCACAGATACGCAGTATTTT. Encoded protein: CASSLGAGGITDTQYF. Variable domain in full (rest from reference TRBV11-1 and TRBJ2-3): EAEVAQSPRYKITEKSQAVAFWCDPISGHATLYWYRQILGQGPELLVQFQDESVVDDSQLPKDRFSAERLKGVDSTLKIQPAELGDSAMYLCASSLGAGGITDTQYFGPGTRLTVL.

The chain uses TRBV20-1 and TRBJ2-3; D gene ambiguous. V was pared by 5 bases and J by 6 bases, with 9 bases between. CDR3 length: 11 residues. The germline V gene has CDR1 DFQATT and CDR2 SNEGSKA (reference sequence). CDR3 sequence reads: CSAGGVDTQYF. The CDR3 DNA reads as TGCAGTGCTGGCGGTGTGGATACGCAGTATTTT.

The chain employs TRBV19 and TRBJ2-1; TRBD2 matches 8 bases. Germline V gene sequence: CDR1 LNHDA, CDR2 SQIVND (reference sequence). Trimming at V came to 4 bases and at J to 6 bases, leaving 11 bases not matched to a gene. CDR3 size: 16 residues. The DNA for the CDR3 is TGTGCCAGTAGTAACCTACTAGCGGACCCCATCAATGAGCAGTTCTTC. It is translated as CASSNLLADPINEQFF.

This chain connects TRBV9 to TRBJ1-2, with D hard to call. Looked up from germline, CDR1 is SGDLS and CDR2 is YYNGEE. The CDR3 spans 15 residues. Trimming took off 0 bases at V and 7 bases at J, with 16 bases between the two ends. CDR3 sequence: CASSVDLGRLGGYTF. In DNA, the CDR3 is TGTGCCAGCAGCGTAGATCTGGGGAGATTGGGTGGCTACACCTTC. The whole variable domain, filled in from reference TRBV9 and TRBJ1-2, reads DSGVTQTPKHLITATGQRVTLRCSPRSGDLSVYWYQQSLDQGLQFLIQYYNGEERAKGNILERFSAQQFPDLHSELNLSSLELGDSALYFCASSVDLGRLGGYTFGSGTRLTVV.

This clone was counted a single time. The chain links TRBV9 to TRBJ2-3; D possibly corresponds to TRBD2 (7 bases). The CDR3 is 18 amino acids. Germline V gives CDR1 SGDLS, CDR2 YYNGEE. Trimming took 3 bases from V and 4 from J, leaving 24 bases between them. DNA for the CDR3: TGTGCCAGCAGCGAGAGGGGGGGACGGGGGCGCGAAGCAGATACGCAGTATTTT. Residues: CASSERGGRGREADTQYF.

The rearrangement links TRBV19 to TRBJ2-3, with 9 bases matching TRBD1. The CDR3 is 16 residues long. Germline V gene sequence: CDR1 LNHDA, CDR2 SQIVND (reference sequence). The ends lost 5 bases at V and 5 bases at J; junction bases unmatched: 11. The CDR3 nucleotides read TGTGCCAGTAGTGACCCTCGGGGACAGGGCTTAGATACGCAGTATTTT. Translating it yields CASSDPRGQGLDTQYF.

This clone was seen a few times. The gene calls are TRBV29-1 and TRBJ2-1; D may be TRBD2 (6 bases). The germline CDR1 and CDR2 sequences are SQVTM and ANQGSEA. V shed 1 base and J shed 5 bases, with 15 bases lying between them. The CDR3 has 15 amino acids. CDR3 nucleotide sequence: TGCAGCGTTGAAGGGGGAGGCAGGCGTGACAATGAGCAGTTCTTC. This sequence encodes CSVEGGGRRDNEQFF.